This TCR beta chain comes out of a study of cytotoxic CD8 clonotypes in ibrutinib-treated CLL (TCRdb year 2021). Background on the whole study: The cohort had around twelve relapsed/refractory and some 15 treatment-naive patients; 17 to 18 were IGHV unmutated. Longitudinal samples were obtainable from about 30% of the roughly 86 participants in the trial. Cryopreserved peripheral blood mononuclear cells were obtained before treatment, at response, and at either sustained remission or disease progression. Responses were partial in some 24 patients and complete in 2; after median approximately 5.5 years follow-up, some 15 stayed in remission and roughly twelve progressed. An average of around 260,000 productive templates and 94,082 productive rearrangements was obtained per sample. Every remission and progressive disease sample was obtained while ibrutinib was still being received by the patients. The response samples were drawn at a median of 12 months into treatment, with a range of roughly 6 to 40 months. On the study overall, not on this receptor specifically: Clonality increased at ibrutinib response, stayed stable in sustained remission, and fell back toward baseline at progression. Lymph node repertoires were not examined, and the timing of sampling was not matched between patients in sustained remission and those whose disease progressed. At baseline, clonality was higher than in age-matched healthy donors and showed a strong correlation with circulating CD8+ T-cell counts. Public clonotypes were rare and either shrank or stayed stable during treatment, and the rise in clonality at ibrutinib response reflected expansion of private clonotypes.

Each clonotype received, on average, around 10x coverage in deep resolution sequencing performed on a MiSeq, where the target depth lay between 1 in 1 million and 1 in 200,000 T cells. The immunoSEQ hsTCRB Kit was used to generate the TCR beta libraries. The paper's data handling went like this. Data were analyzed with ImmunoSEQ Data Assistant and ImmunoSEQ Analyzer, with V, D and J genes assigned per IMGT definitions. Clonality, with values ranging from 0 to 1, was calculated as one minus the normalized Shannon entropy of productive rearrangement frequencies. Public clonotype analysis was restricted to overrepresented clonotypes comprising at least 0.05% of each patient's repertoire. About a dozen age-matched healthy donor repertoires from immuneACCESS were used as controls for clonality. TCRdb's version of the immuneACCESS table is confined to in-frame rearrangements and falls short of the full clone set. An unresolved V gene accounts for under half of the shortfall where checked; the remainder is of unknown origin. From that table come the V and J calls and clone size; the DNA was used to work out D and trimming. For this sample there are 130,000 or so clones; approximately 80% appear just once. The biggest ten clones account for less than 30% of the sample.

Concerning this clone: What this receptor recognizes is not known. Base qualities are not recorded, but no much larger clone differs from it by a single base.

The CDR3 contains 13 residues, cysteine and phenylalanine counted. Only the CDR3 DNA is retained, 39 bases long and in frame from the first base. Sequences SGHKS (CDR1) and YYEKEE (CDR2) are obtained from the germline V gene (reference sequence). At the junction V is shortened by 2 bases and J by 3 bases, with 8 bases in between. The time point tag for this specimen amounts to: 12 months on ibrutinib. For TCR beta library preparation, around 1.8 micrograms of genomic DNA were extracted from the cryopreserved PBMCs. Longitudinal blood samples from CLL patients receiving ibrutinib monotherapy were subjected to high-throughput TCR beta sequencing. The patients took part in an open-label, single-center phase 2 trial of ibrutinib monotherapy.

This specimen consisted of PBMCs, obtained after 12 months of ibrutinib treatment. This sequence was found in a human donor with chronic lymphocytic leukemia. The chain is assembled from TRBV5-5 and TRBJ1-1; TRBD1 is a possible D gene, resting on 5 matching bases. The CDR3 region reads CASSFRADTEAFF. The nucleotide sequence is given as TGTGCCAGCAGCTTCAGGGCCGACACTGAAGCTTTCTTT.